The 29 T cell receptor beta chains reported below all come from one sample, sequenced in a study of blood T cell repertoires in COVID-19. The data were produced by immunoSEQ multiplex PCR, yet TCRdb's version contains in-frame clones alone and is incomplete. The sample shows around 300,000 clones, 85% to 90% of them seen only once. Specimen: peripheral blood. These receptors were obtained from a woman between 25 and 40 years old with COVID-19, enrolled during active disease.

The rearrangement uses TRBV5-1 and TRBJ2-5, with TRBD1 identical over 8 bases. Germline CDR1 SGHRS, CDR2 YFSETQ. The junction had 7 bases not matched to a gene; V was cut back by 5 bases and J by 4 bases. CDR3 length: 14 amino acids. CDR3 protein: CASRASDRGETQYF. The DNA of the CDR3 is TGCGCCAGCAGGGCTTCTGACAGGGGAGAGACCCAGTACTTC.

Notes on this clone: The identical CDR3 is also encoded by other nucleotide sequences in the sample. J is TRBJ1-1 and V is TRBV19, with 10 bases that match TRBD1. With 1 base clipped from V and 4 bases from J, the junction kept 3 bases outside the gene matches. Germline CDR1 is LNHDA and CDR2 is SQIVND (reference sequence). The CDR3 is 15 amino acids. The CDR3 reads CASSIGDRGITEAFF. The DNA for the CDR3 is TGTGCCAGTAGTATAGGGGACAGGGGAATCACTGAAGCTTTCTTT.

J is TRBJ2-3 and V is TRBV27, with 10 bases that match TRBD1. Germline CDR1 and CDR2: MNHEY and SMNVEV (reference sequence). Unmatched junction bases numbered 10, after V lost 6 bases and J lost 1 base. The CDR3 has 17 residues. Written as DNA, the CDR3 is TGTGCCAGCAGCCCCGGGACAGGGGCATTCGGCACAGATACGCAGTATTTT. Translation gives CASSPGTGAFGTDTQYF.

This chain joins TRBV6-5 and TRBJ1-2; TRBD1 aligns across 9 bases. Germline trimming cut 6 bases from V and 8 bases from J; bases unmatched to any gene: 10. The CDR3 loop spans 14 amino acids. CDR1 is MNHEY, CDR2 SVGAGI, per germline. CDR3 bases: TGTGCCAGCAGACTCACCGGACAGGGGATGGGCTACACCTTC. This sequence encodes CASRLTGQGMGYTF.

V and J are TRBV7-9 and TRBJ1-2; TRBD1 matches 9 bases. Germline CDR1 and CDR2: SEHNR and FQNEAQ (reference sequence). This CDR3 is built from 14 residues. J was trimmed by 8 bases and V by 1 base; bases with no gene match: 5. The CDR3 region has the DNA TGTGCCAGCAGCTTAGGGGACAGGGCAGGGGGCTACACCTTC. This codes for CASSLGDRAGGYTF.

The chain is built from TRBV24-1 and TRBJ2-3; possible D gene TRBD1, 7 bases. This CDR3 is 14 amino acids long. Germline V gene lookup returns CDR1 KGHDR and CDR2 SFDVKD. The V end lost 4 bases, the J end lost 4 bases, and 11 bases lay between the germline ends. Written as DNA, the CDR3 is TGTGCCACCAGTGACTCCAGGGGGGCAGATACGCAGTATTTT. This sequence encodes CATSDSRGADTQYF.

This clone was detected once. This chain joins TRBV30 and TRBJ2-6; the match to TRBD2 covers 9 bases. This CDR3 spans 19 amino acids. CDR1 and CDR2 from the germline V gene are GTSNPN and SVGIG (reference sequence). The trim removed 0 bases at V and 2 bases at J, leaving 11 bases unmatched. The DNA of the CDR3 is TGTGCCTGGAGTGTACCAGCGGGAGGCCTCAGGGCTGGGGCCAACGTCCTGACTTTC. Translated, it gives CAWSVPAGGLRAGANVLTF.

The chain recombines TRBV3-1 (or the pseudogene TRBV3-2) with TRBJ2-7; D is possibly TRBD2 (5 bases). The CDR3 is 14 amino acids. Trimming took off 1 base at V and 3 bases at J, with 10 bases between the two ends. Germline CDR1 LGHDT, CDR2 YNNKEL (reference sequence). The CDR3 reads CASSQANRDYEQYF. The CDR3 coding sequence is TGTGCCAGCAGCCAAGCGAACCGGGACTACGAGCAGTACTTC.

This clone was detected only once. The chain couples TRBV29-1 to TRBJ2-1, with no clear D. The CDR3 covers 14 residues. The V end was cut by 6 bases, the J end by 0 bases, with 12 bases between. From germline, CDR1 is SQVTM and CDR2 ANQGSEA. The CDR3 sequence: CSVRRSSSYNEQFF. DNA of the CDR3: TGCAGCGTGAGGCGCTCATCCTCCTACAATGAGCAGTTCTTC.

Here the CDR3 DNA reads TGTGCCAGCAGCGTAGCGAATGGGAGATGGAACACCGGGGAGCTGTTTTTT. Amino acid sequence: CASSVANGRWNTGELFF. This chain links TRBV9 with TRBJ2-2, with a weak D call TRBD2 (5 bases). CDR3 length equals 17 residues. V shed 0 bases and J shed 1 base, with 13 bases lying between them. Germline CDR1 SGDLS, CDR2 YYNGEE.

The genes are TRBV18 and TRBJ2-1, with 11 bases matching TRBD2. The germline CDR1 and CDR2 sequences are KGHSH and LQKENI. The V segment lost 1 base and the J segment 6 bases; nucleotides outside the gene matches: 5. There are 16 residues in the CDR3. CDR3 loop: CASSPQRLAGGNEQFF. In DNA form, the CDR3 reads TGTGCCAGCTCACCACAAAGGCTAGCGGGAGGCAATGAGCAGTTCTTC.

This rearrangement joins TRBV7-2 to TRBJ1-2, with a weak D call TRBD1 (5 bases). Trimming removed 5 bases at V and 5 bases at J, with 12 bases between. Germline V CDR1 and CDR2: SGHTA, FQGNSA. CDR3 size: 13 residues. CDR3 residues: CASSLDRYYGYTF. In DNA, the CDR3 is TGTGCCAGCAGCCTTGACAGATATTATGGCTACACCTTC.

The chain combines TRBV6-5 with TRBJ1-3; D is undetermined. Trimming removed 6 bases at V and 3 bases at J, with 12 bases between. The CDR3 covers 14 residues. Germline CDR1 reads MNHEY; CDR2 reads SVGAGI. The DNA of the CDR3 is TGTGCCAGCAGCCGACGGGTCGATGGAAACACCATATATTTT. Its translation is CASSRRVDGNTIYF.

The count of this clone is one. The gene calls are TRBV3-1 (or the pseudogene TRBV3-2) and TRBJ2-3, with TRBD2 as a possible D gene (6 bases). This CDR3 has 16 residues. Germline V gene lookup returns CDR1 LGHDT and CDR2 YNNKEL (reference sequence). Trimming left V 2 bases short and J 2 bases short, with 14 bases between. CDR3 sequence (DNA): TGTGCCAGCAGCCAACTGGCGGGACTCAACACAGATACGCAGTATTTT. Translated, it gives CASSQLAGLNTDTQYF.

The chain combines TRBV10-1 with TRBJ2-3; TRBD2 matches 8 bases. V shed 0 bases and J 5 bases; nucleotides not matched to a gene: 4. Germline CDR1 reads WNHNN; CDR2 reads SYGVQD (reference sequence). The CDR3 is 15 residues long. CDR3: CASSESSAGEDTQYF. The DNA of the CDR3 is TGCGCCAGCAGTGAGTCCTCAGCGGGAGAAGATACGCAGTATTTT.

In DNA, the CDR3 is TGTGCCAGCAGTGAGCCGGGACAAAGTTTTACTAATGAAAAACTGTTTTTT. Residues: CASSEPGQSFTNEKLFF. The rearrangement joins TRBV6-1 to TRBJ1-4; a possible D gene is TRBD1 (6 bases). Germline CDR1 MNHNS, CDR2 SASEGT. The V and J ends lost 3 bases and 2 bases respectively, with 16 bases between them. The CDR3 extends over 17 amino acids.

This clone appeared once. The chain carries TRBV7-2 and TRBJ2-7; TRBD1 agrees at 7 bases. Germline CDR1 reads SGHTA; CDR2 reads FQGNSA. This CDR3 comprises 13 residues. The junction had 5 bases not matched to a gene; V was cut back by 7 bases and J by 2 bases. The chain's CDR3 is CASNAQGAYEQYF. CDR3 DNA: TGTGCCAGCAATGCCCAGGGGGCCTACGAGCAGTACTTC.

Notes on this clone: This same CDR3 is encoded by further DNA sequences in the sample. The chain recombines TRBV27 with TRBJ2-7; 11 bases are a match to TRBD1. CDR1 MNHEY and CDR2 SMNVEV come from the germline V gene (reference sequence). The CDR3 is 14 amino acids. Losses at the gene ends were 4 bases for V and 3 bases for J; bases not matched to a gene: 2. The CDR3 DNA reads TGTGCCAGCAGTTCGGGGACAGGGGGCTACGAGCAGTACTTC. Encoded protein: CASSSGTGGYEQYF.

The CDR3 DNA reads TGCAGCGGACGGGAATCTGGGGCCAACGTCCTGACTTTC. Residues: CSGRESGANVLTF. This chain joins TRBV29-1 and TRBJ2-6; D may be TRBD2 (5 bases). V lost 7 bases, J lost 1 base, and 8 bases lay in between. The V gene's germline CDR1 is SQVTM and CDR2 ANQGSEA. The CDR3 is 13 amino acids.

The chain employs TRBV12-3 or TRBV12-4 and TRBJ1-2; 7 bases are a match to TRBD1. The CDR3 length is 13 residues. Trimming at V came to 6 bases and at J to 4 bases, leaving 5 bases not matched to a gene. This CDR3 is CASSGQVLYGYTF. CDR3 nucleotide sequence: TGTGCCAGCAGCGGACAGGTTCTCTATGGCTACACCTTC.

The chain couples TRBV29-1 to TRBJ2-1; no reliable D call. The CDR3 consists of 14 residues. V gave up 6 bases and J gave up 3 bases, with 15 bases separating them. Germline assignment: CDR1 SQVTM and CDR2 ANQGSEA. This CDR3 reads CSVGQVLLYNEQFF. Written as DNA, the CDR3 is TGCAGCGTCGGTCAGGTCCTTCTCTACAATGAGCAGTTCTTC.

The CDR3 DNA is TGTGCCAGCAGCCAAGGCAGGACGGGGGGCGACGAGCAGTACTTC. It encodes CASSQGRTGGDEQYF. This sequence joins TRBV3-1 (or the pseudogene TRBV3-2) and TRBJ2-7; a possible D gene is TRBD2 (7 bases). The length of the CDR3 is 15 residues. Germline CDR1 reads LGHDT; CDR2 reads YNNKEL (reference sequence). V lost 1 base and J lost 5, with 15 bases in between.

The rearrangement uses TRBV7-3 and TRBJ2-5; 7 bases match TRBD2. V lost 2 bases to trimming and J lost 2 bases; unmatched junction nucleotides: 5. Germline V gene lookup returns CDR1 SGHTA and CDR2 FQGTGA. The length of the CDR3 is 15 residues. This CDR3 is CASSLVASGQETQYF. CDR3 nucleotide sequence: TGTGCCAGCAGCTTAGTGGCTAGCGGACAAGAGACCCAGTACTTC.

This chain joins TRBV19 and TRBJ1-1; D is possibly TRBD1 (5 bases). Germline V gene sequence: CDR1 LNHDA, CDR2 SQIVND (reference sequence). V was clipped by 3 bases and J by 2 bases, with 10 bases between them. The CDR3 is 14 amino acids. The CDR3 nucleotides are TGTGCCAGTAGTATCGGACACCTAAACACTGAAGCTTTCTTT. The encoded protein is CASSIGHLNTEAFF.

The gene calls are TRBV2 and TRBJ1-1; 7 nucleotides line up with TRBD1. J gave up 1 base and V 5 bases, and 4 bases lay outside the gene matches. Looked up from germline, CDR1 is SNHLY and CDR2 is FYNNEI. This CDR3 is built from 14 residues. The CDR3 here is CASSLAGGNTEAFF. Written as DNA, the CDR3 is TGTGCCAGCAGTCTCGCAGGGGGGAACACTGAAGCTTTCTTT.

This chain links TRBV7-2 with TRBJ2-1, with 8 bases aligning to TRBD2. CDR1 and CDR2 from the germline V gene are SGHTA and FQGNSA. This CDR3 region has 14 residues. Trimming cost V 2 bases and J 6 bases; bases outside gene matches: 3. The CDR3 DNA is TGTGCCAGCAGCTTACCGGGAGGGCCCAATGAGCAGTTCTTC. It codes for CASSLPGGPNEQFF.

The chain couples TRBV6-5 to TRBJ1-1; D gene uncertain. Germline lookup yields CDR1 MNHEY and CDR2 SVGAGI. CDR3 length equals 13 residues. V dropped 6 bases and J dropped 6 bases, with 14 bases sitting between them. In DNA, the CDR3 is TGTGCCAGCAGAGCGGCACAGTACCCTGAAGCTTTCTTT. It yields the protein CASRAAQYPEAFF.

This clone was found once. In DNA, the CDR3 is TGTGCCAGCAGCTTAGACGGACAGACTAACTATGGCTACACCTTC. Translating gives CASSLDGQTNYGYTF. The rearrangement uses TRBV7-3 and TRBJ1-2, with a tentative D call TRBD1 (6 bases). Germline V lookup: CDR1 SGHTA, CDR2 FQGTGA. The V end lost 2 bases, the J end lost 0 bases, and 10 bases lay between the germline ends. The CDR3 covers 15 residues.

This sequence joins TRBV10-2 and TRBJ1-3; maybe TRBD1 (6 bases). V gave up 6 bases and J gave up 4 bases, with 16 bases separating them. Germline V CDR1 and CDR2: WSHSY, SAAADI. The CDR3 length is 15 residues. In DNA, the CDR3 is TGCGCCAGCAGGGAGGGTACAGGGAGCGGAAACACCATATATTTT. It is translated as CASREGTGSGNTIYF.